This T cell receptor beta chain was profiled in a study of identical twins. MiXCR, run by TCRdb on the 5' RACE reads, gives a single entry per CDR3 protein. In the table there are around 140,000 distinct CDR3 sequences, under 4.5% of which are singletons. Study-level results: Analyses of zero insertions could be partly confounded by invariant MAIT and iNKT cells.

This clonotype occurred many times. What it recognizes is unknown. All donors were healthy Caucasians. The sample taken for sequencing was memory T cells sorted from blood. The receptor was isolated from a man aged 18 to 29 in good health.

The chain's CDR3 is CASSPGAGYRETQYF. Here the CDR3 DNA reads TGTGCCAGCAGCCCAGGCGCAGGGTATAGGGAGACCCAGTACTTC. J is TRBJ2-5 and V is TRBV9, with D tentatively TRBD1 (5 bases). Germline V CDR1 and CDR2: SGDLS, YYNGEE. The CDR3 contains 15 residues. V lost 4 bases and J 5 bases, leaving 18 bases between the germline ends.